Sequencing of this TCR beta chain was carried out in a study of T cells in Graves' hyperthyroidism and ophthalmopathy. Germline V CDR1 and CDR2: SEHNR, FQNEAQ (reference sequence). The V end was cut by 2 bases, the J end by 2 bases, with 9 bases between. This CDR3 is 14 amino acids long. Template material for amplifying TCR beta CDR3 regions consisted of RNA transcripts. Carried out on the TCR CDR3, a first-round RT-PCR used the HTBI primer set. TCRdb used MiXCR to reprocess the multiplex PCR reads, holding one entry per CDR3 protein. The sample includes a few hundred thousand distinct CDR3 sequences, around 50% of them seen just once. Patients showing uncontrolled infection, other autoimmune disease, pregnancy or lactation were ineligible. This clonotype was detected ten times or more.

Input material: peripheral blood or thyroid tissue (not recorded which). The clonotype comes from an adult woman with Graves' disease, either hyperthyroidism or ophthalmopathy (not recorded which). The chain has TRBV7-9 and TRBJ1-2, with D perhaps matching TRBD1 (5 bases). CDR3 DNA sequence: TGTGCCAGCAGCTTACCCCGGGGCAACTATGGCTACACCTTC. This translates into CASSLPRGNYGYTF.